A single sample gave rise to the 21 T cell receptor beta chains below, sequenced in a study of blood T cell repertoires in COVID-19. Here immunoSEQ multiplex PCR was the method, and the copy in TCRdb shows in-frame clones only, minus some. The sample includes approximately 300,000 clones, about 83% of them seen just once. Input material: peripheral blood. These receptors all come from a woman aged 45-65 years with acute or convalescent COVID-19.

The V call is TRBV11-2, the J call TRBJ2-1; TRBD1 agrees at 7 bases. J lost 8 bases, V lost 5 bases, and 15 bases had no gene match. The CDR3 covers 16 residues. Germline CDR1 reads SGHAT; CDR2 reads FQNNGV. The CDR3 reads CASSPEPNTGTDEQFF. The DNA for the CDR3 is TGTGCCAGCAGCCCAGAACCTAACACCGGGACAGATGAGCAGTTCTTC.

The chain joins TRBV10-1 to TRBJ2-2; D uncertain. V gave up 8 bases and J gave up 7 bases, with 8 bases separating them. The CDR3 is made up of 11 amino acids. CDR1 and CDR2 (germline): WNHNN, SYGVQD (reference sequence). CDR3 sequence reads: CASGENGELFF. The CDR3, as DNA: TGCGCCAGCGGAGAGAACGGGGAGCTGTTTTTT.

This clone was detected once. The chain uses TRBV6-1 and TRBJ2-6, with a tentative D call TRBD1 (7 bases). The CDR3 has 17 amino acids. V was trimmed by 4 bases and J by 2 bases, leaving 15 bases between them. Germline V gene data show CDR1 as MNHNS and CDR2 as SASEGT. This CDR3 reads CASSAFGGGAGANVLTF. CDR3 DNA sequence: TGTGCCAGCAGTGCCTTCGGAGGGGGCGCTGGGGCCAACGTCCTGACTTTC.

This chain links TRBV19 with TRBJ2-1; D is unresolved. CDR1 is LNHDA, CDR2 SQIVND, per germline (reference sequence). Trimming stripped 7 bases from V and 0 bases from J, with 13 bases between. The CDR3 is 15 residues long. The chain's CDR3 is CASIPTVNSYNEQFF. The DNA for the CDR3 is TGTGCCAGTATTCCGACTGTTAACTCCTACAATGAGCAGTTCTTC.

The V call is TRBV11-2, the J call TRBJ2-2, with a tentative D call TRBD1 (6 bases). CDR3 length: 17 amino acids. Germline V lookup: CDR1 SGHAT, CDR2 FQNNGV. Between the trimmed V and J ends, which lost 4 bases and 5 bases, there was a span of 20 bases. The CDR3 here is CASSSQMSRGRTGELFF. The DNA of the CDR3 is TGTGCCAGCAGCTCGCAGATGTCCAGGGGCAGGACCGGGGAGCTGTTTTTT.

This sequence joins TRBV7-2 and TRBJ2-7, with TRBD2 matching over 7 bases. CDR3 length: 14 residues. CDR1 and CDR2 (germline): SGHTA, FQGNSA. After removal of 2 bases from V and 5 bases from J, the junction contained 6 bases not matched to a gene. In nucleotides, the CDR3 is TGTGCCAGCAGCTTATCAGGCGGGAGCGACGAGCAGTACTTC. Translated: CASSLSGGSDEQYF. The full variable domain, completed using reference TRBV7-2 and TRBJ2-7, is GAGVSQSPSNKVTEKGKDVELRCDPISGHTALYWYRQSLGQGLEFLIYFQGNSAPDKSGLPSDRFSAERTGGSVSTLTIQRTQQEDSAVYLCASSLSGGSDEQYFGPGTRLTVT.

The chain couples TRBV27 to TRBJ2-1, with a weak D call TRBD2 (5 bases). The CDR3 length is 15 residues. V lost 7 bases and J 4 bases, leaving 17 bases between the germline ends. Germline V gene lookup returns CDR1 MNHEY and CDR2 SMNVEV (reference sequence). Here the CDR3 DNA reads TGTGCCAGCATGGAGGCGGCCCTAAGGTACAATGAGCAGTTCTTC. Translating it yields CASMEAALRYNEQFF.

The chain is built from TRBV5-4 and TRBJ2-1; D is unresolved. Trimming shortened V by 0 bases and J by 0 bases, and 7 bases separated the two germline ends. The CDR3 loop spans 15 amino acids. Germline V gene data show CDR1 as SGHNT and CDR2 as YYREEE (reference sequence). CDR3 bases: TGTGCCAGCAGCTTGGACAGAAACTCCTACAATGAGCAGTTCTTC. Protein: CASSLDRNSYNEQFF.

Only a few counts were recorded for this clone. The chain recombines TRBV3-1 (or the pseudogene TRBV3-2) with TRBJ2-2; weak D call: TRBD2 (6 bases). Germline assignment: CDR1 LGHDT and CDR2 YNNKEL (reference sequence). The CDR3 runs 16 residues. V lost 0 bases, J lost 7 bases, and 15 bases lay in between. The CDR3 loop reads CASSQDPGGIYGELFF. The CDR3 nucleotides read TGTGCCAGCAGCCAAGATCCGGGCGGGATTTACGGGGAGCTGTTTTTT.

The CDR3 DNA sequence: TGCGCCAGCAGCCCCACGGACAGGGGGTTTTACGAGCAGTACTTC. It yields the protein CASSPTDRGFYEQYF. The V call is TRBV4-3, the J call TRBJ2-7; 10 nucleotides match TRBD1. Germline V lookup: CDR1 LGHNA, CDR2 YSLEER. The V segment lost 4 bases and the J segment 4 bases; nucleotides outside the gene matches: 7. This CDR3 comprises 15 residues.

The count of this clone is one. The rearrangement links TRBV14 to TRBJ1-2, with a possible D match to TRBD1 (5 bases). The V gene lost 0 bases and the J gene lost 5 bases, with 10 bases spanning the gap. This CDR3 comprises 14 residues. In germline, CDR1 is SGHDN, CDR2 FVKESK. Here the CDR3 DNA reads TGTGCCAGCAGCCAAGATCGGCAGGGTTATGGCTACACCTTC. Encoded protein: CASSQDRQGYGYTF. Drawing the rest from reference TRBV14 and TRBJ1-2, the complete variable domain is EAGVTQFPSHSVIEKGQTVTLRCDPISGHDNLYWYRRVMGKEIKFLLHFVKESKQDESGMPNNRFLAERTGGTYSTLKVQPAELEDSGVYFCASSQDRQGYGYTFGSGTRLTVV.

The chain employs TRBV10-1 and TRBJ2-3; D remains ambiguous. Germline V gives CDR1 WNHNN, CDR2 SYGVQD (reference sequence). The CDR3 is 13 amino acids. The V and J ends lost 6 bases and 1 base respectively, with 8 bases between them. CDR3 bases: TGCGCCAGCAGCGACACGGGCACAGATACGCAGTATTTT. Translating it yields CASSDTGTDTQYF.

The chain is built from TRBV6-5 and TRBJ2-1; TRBD2 agrees at 9 bases. V lost 10 bases and J lost 9; bases outside the gene matches: 10. The V gene's germline CDR1 is MNHEY and CDR2 SVGAGI. The CDR3 is made up of 13 amino acids. The CDR3 DNA is TGTGCCACACTAGCGGGCGGCGGGGGTGAGCAGTTCTTC. Amino acids: CATLAGGGGEQFF.

This chain joins TRBV7-3 and TRBJ2-1; 8 bases map to TRBD2. Trimming took 3 bases from V and 8 from J; bases not matched to a gene: 3. Germline CDR1 is SGHTA and CDR2 is FQGTGA. The CDR3 has 13 amino acids. The CDR3 bases are TGTGCCAGCAGCTTTTTAGCGGGATATGAGCAGTTCTTC. Amino acid sequence: CASSFLAGYEQFF.

This chain links TRBV7-2 with TRBJ1-5; no firm D call. Trimming removed 2 bases at V and 5 bases at J, with 7 bases between. Germline CDR1 reads SGHTA; CDR2 reads FQGNSA. The CDR3 totals 13 residues. CDR3 sequence (DNA): TGTGCCAGCAGCTTACATCGGGATCAGCCCCAGCATTTT. Encoded protein: CASSLHRDQPQHF.

The CDR3 nucleotides are TGTGCCAGCAGCCAAGATAGCGGGGGGGCCTACAATGAGCAGTTCTTC. It specifies CASSQDSGGAYNEQFF. V and J are TRBV4-2 and TRBJ2-1; 11 bases are a match to TRBD2. J was trimmed by 2 bases and V by 0 bases; bases with no gene match: 0. The CDR3 has 16 amino acids. Germline V CDR1 and CDR2: LGHNA, YNFKEQ.

The chain has TRBV19 and TRBJ1-1, with D perhaps TRBD1 (6 bases). Germline lookup yields CDR1 LNHDA and CDR2 SQIVND (reference sequence). The CDR3 contains 15 residues. V was pared by 3 bases and J by 5 bases, with 16 bases between. CDR3: CASSIGGGLGTEAFF. The CDR3 coding sequence is TGTGCCAGTAGTATTGGGGGCGGGTTAGGAACTGAAGCTTTCTTT. The variable domain in full, with the rest retrieved from reference TRBV19 and TRBJ1-1, is DGGITQSPKYLFRKEGQNVTLSCEQNLNHDAMYWYRQDPGQGLRLIYYSQIVNDFQKGDIAEGYSVSREKKESFPLTVTSAQKNPTAFYLCASSIGGGLGTEAFFGQGTRLTVV.

The rearrangement uses TRBV11-3 and TRBJ2-3; D may be TRBD1 (7 bases). Trimming pared 3 bases from V and 2 bases from J, leaving 15 bases between. Per the germline V gene, CDR1 is SGHNT and CDR2 is YENEEA. CDR3 length: 16 residues. CDR3: CASSLGGQKVTDTQYF. CDR3 in DNA: TGTGCCAGCAGCTTGGGGGGACAGAAAGTCACAGATACGCAGTATTTT.

The chain joins TRBV7-3 to TRBJ2-3; TRBD2 aligns across 12 bases. In germline, CDR1 is SGHTA, CDR2 FQGTGA. V was pared by 5 bases and J by 5 bases, with 2 bases of the junction left unmatched. This CDR3 has 14 residues. CDR3 region: CASSQTSGGDTQYF. The CDR3 DNA follows: TGTGCCAGCAGCCAGACTAGCGGGGGAGATACGCAGTATTTT.

This clone was observed once. The chain has TRBV11-3 and TRBJ1-6; D is perhaps TRBD1 (6 bases). This CDR3 comprises 17 residues. Germline V gene lookup returns CDR1 SGHNT and CDR2 YENEEA. V was shortened by 1 base and J by 9 bases, with 19 bases between the two germline ends. The CDR3 is CASSLGEMTGGGSPLHF. Here the CDR3 DNA reads TGTGCCAGCAGCTTAGGGGAGATGACAGGTGGAGGTTCACCCCTCCACTTT.

The chain carries TRBV12-5 and TRBJ1-1; D gene uncertain. The CDR3 sequence is 12 residues long. With 4 bases removed from V and 8 bases from J, the gap between germline ends came to 11 bases. Germline assignment: CDR1 LGHNT and CDR2 FRNRAP. DNA for the CDR3: TGTGCTAGTGGTTCGCTAGGGAGGGAAGCTTTCTTT. Amino acid sequence: CASGSLGREAFF.